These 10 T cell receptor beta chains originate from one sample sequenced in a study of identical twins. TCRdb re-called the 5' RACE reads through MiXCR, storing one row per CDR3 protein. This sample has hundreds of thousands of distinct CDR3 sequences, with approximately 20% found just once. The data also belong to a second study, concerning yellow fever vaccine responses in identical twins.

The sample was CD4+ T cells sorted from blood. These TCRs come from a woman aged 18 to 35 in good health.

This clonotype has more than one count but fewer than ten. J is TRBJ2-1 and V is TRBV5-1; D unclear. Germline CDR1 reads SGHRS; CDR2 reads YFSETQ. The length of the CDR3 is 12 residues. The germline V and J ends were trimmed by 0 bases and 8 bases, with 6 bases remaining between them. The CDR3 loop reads CASSLERDEQFF. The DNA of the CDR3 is TGCGCCAGCAGCTTGGAGCGCGATGAGCAGTTCTTC.

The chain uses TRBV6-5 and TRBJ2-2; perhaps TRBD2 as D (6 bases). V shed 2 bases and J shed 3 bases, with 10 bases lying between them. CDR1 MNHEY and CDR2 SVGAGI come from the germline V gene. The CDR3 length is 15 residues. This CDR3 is CASSYRRGDTGELFF. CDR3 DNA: TGTGCCAGCAGTTACAGGAGGGGTGACACCGGGGAGCTGTTTTTT.

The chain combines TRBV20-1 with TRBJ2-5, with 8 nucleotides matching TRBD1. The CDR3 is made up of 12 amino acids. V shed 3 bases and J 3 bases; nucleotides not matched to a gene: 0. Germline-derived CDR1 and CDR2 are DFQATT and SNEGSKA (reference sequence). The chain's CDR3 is CSARDREETQYF. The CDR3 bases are TGCAGTGCTAGGGACAGGGAAGAGACCCAGTACTTC.

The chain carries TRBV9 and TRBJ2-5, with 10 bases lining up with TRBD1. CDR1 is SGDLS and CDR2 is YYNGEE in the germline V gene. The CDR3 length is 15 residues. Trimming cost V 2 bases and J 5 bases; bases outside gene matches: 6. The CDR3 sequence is CASSVRTGGLETQYF. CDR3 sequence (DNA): TGTGCCAGCAGCGTTCGGACAGGGGGGTTGGAGACCCAGTACTTC.

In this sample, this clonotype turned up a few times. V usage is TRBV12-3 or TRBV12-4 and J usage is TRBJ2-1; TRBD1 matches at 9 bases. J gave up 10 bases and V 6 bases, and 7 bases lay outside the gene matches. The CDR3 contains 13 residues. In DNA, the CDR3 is TGTGCCAGCAGGCCTACAGGGGGCGGCGAGCAGTTCTTC. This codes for CASRPTGGGEQFF.

The DNA for the CDR3 is TGCGCCAGCAGTAGGGGGGACGGCACAGATACGCAGTATTTT. This sequence encodes CASSRGDGTDTQYF. This sequence joins TRBV5-1 and TRBJ2-3; D may match TRBD1 or TRBD2 (6 bases each). The CDR3 has 14 residues. Trimming removed 5 bases at V and 1 base at J, with 11 bases between. Germline V gene data show CDR1 as SGHRS and CDR2 as YFSETQ.

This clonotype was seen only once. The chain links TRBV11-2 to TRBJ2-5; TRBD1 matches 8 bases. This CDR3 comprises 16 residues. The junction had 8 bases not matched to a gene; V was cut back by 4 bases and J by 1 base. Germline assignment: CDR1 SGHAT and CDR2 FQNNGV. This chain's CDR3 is CASSSIRDRTQETQYF. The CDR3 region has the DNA TGTGCCAGCAGCTCCATCCGGGACAGGACCCAAGAGACCCAGTACTTC.

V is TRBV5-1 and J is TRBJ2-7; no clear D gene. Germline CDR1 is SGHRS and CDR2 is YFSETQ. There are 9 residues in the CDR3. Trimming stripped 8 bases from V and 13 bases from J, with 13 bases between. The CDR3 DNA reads TGCGCCAGGACGGACGTGAACTACGTC. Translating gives CARTDVNYV.

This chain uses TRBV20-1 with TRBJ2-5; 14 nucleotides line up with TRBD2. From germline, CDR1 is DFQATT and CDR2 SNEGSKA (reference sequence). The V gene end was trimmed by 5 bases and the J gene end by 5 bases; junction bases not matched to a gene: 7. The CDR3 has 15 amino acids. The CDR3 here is CSAPRLAGGLETQYF. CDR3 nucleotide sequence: TGCAGTGCTCCAAGACTAGCGGGGGGGCTGGAGACCCAGTACTTC.

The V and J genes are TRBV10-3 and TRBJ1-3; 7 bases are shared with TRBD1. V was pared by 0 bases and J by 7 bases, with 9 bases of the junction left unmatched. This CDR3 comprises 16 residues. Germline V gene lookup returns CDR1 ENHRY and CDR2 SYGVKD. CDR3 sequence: CAISESRDSPRNTIYF. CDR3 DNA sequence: TGTGCCATCAGTGAGTCCAGGGACAGTCCGAGGAACACCATATATTTT.